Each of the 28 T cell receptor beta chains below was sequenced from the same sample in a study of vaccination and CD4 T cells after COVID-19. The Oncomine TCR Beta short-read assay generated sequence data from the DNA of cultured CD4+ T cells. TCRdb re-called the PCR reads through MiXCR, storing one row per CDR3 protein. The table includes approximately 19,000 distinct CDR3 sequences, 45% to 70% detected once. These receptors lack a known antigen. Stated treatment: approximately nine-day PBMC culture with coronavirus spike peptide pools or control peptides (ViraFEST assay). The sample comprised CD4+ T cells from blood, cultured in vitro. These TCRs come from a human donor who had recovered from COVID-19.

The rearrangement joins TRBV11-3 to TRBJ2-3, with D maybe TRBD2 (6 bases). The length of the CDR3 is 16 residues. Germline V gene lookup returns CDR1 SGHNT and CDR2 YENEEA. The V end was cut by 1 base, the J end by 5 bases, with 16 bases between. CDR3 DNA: TGTGCCAGCAGCTTAGTAGAGACCATCGGGGGAGATACGCAGTATTTT. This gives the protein CASSLVETIGGDTQYF.

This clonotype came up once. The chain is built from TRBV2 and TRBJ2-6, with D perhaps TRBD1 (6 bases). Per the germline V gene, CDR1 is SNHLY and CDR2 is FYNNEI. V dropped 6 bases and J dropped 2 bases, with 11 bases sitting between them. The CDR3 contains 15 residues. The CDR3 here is CASSATGTGANVLTF. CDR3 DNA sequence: TGTGCCAGCAGCGCTACAGGGACTGGGGCCAACGTCCTGACTTTC.

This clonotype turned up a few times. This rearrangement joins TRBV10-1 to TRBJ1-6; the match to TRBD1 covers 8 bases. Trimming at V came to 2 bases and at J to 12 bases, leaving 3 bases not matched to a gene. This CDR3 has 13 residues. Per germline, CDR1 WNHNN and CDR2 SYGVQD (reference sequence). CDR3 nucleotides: TGCGCCAGCAGTGAGGGGGACAGGCTACCCCTCCACTTT. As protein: CASSEGDRLPLHF.

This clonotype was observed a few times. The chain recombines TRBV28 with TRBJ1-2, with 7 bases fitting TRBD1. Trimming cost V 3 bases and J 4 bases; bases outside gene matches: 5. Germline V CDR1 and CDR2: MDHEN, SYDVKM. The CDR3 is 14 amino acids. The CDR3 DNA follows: TGTGCCAGCAGTTTGTCGACAGGGTTCTATGGCTACACCTTC. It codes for CASSLSTGFYGYTF.

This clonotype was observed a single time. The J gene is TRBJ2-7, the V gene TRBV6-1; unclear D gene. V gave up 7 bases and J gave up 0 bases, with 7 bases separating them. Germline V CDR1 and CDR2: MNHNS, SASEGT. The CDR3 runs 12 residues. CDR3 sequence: CASISSSYEQYF. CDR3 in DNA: TGTGCCAGCATAAGCAGCTCCTACGAGCAGTACTTC.

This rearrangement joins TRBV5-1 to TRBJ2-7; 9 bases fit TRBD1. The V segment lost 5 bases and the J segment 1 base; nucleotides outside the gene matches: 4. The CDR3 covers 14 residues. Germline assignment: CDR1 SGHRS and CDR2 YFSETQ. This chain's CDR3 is CASSSTGGSYEQYF. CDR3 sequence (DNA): TGCGCCAGCAGTTCGACAGGGGGATCCTACGAGCAGTACTTC.

CDR3 DNA sequence: TGTGCCAGCAGTGAAGGACCCAGGAACACCGGGGAGCTGTTTTTT. Amino acids: CASSEGPRNTGELFF. The chain has TRBV6-1 and TRBJ2-2; D gene uncertain. CDR1 and CDR2 (germline): MNHNS, SASEGT. This CDR3 has 15 residues. V lost 1 base and J lost 1, with 7 bases in between.

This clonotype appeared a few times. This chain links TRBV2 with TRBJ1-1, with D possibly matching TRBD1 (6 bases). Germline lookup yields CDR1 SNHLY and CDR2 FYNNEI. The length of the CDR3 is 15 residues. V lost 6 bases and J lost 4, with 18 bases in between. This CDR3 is CASRVYREGGTEAFF. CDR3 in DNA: TGTGCCAGCAGGGTTTACAGGGAAGGCGGCACTGAAGCTTTCTTT.

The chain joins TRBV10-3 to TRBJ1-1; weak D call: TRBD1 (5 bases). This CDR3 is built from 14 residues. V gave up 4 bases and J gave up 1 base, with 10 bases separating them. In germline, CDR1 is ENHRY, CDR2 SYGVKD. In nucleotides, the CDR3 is TGTGCCATCAGTGGGAGGGGCGAGAACACTGAAGCTTTCTTT. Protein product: CAISGRGENTEAFF.

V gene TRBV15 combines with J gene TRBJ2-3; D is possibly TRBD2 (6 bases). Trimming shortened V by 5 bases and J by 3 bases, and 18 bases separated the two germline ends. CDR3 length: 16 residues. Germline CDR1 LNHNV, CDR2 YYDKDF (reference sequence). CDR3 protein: CATSGRGIAGTDTQYF. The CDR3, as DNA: TGTGCCACCAGCGGACGGGGGATAGCCGGGACAGATACGCAGTATTTT.

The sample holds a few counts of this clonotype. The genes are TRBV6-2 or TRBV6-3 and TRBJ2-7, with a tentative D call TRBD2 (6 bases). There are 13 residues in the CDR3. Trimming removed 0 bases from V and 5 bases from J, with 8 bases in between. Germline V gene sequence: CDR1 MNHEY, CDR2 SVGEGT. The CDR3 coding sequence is TGTGCCAGCAGTTACTCGGGGGGAAACGAGCAGTACTTC. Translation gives CASSYSGGNEQYF.

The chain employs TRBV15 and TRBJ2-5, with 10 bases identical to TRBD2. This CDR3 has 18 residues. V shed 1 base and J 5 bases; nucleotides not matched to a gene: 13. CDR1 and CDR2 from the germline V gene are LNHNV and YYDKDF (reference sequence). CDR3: CATSRGSGGALSGETQYF. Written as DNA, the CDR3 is TGTGCCACCAGCAGAGGGAGCGGGGGGGCCTTGTCGGGGGAGACCCAGTACTTC.

The CDR3 nucleotides read TGCAGTGCCTCACAGAACCCGGGGACTGAAGCTTTCTTT. Encoded protein: CSASQNPGTEAFF. The gene calls are TRBV20-1 and TRBJ1-1; D ambiguous. The CDR3 sequence is 13 residues long. With 6 bases removed from V and 5 bases from J, the gap between germline ends came to 16 bases. CDR1 and CDR2 from the germline V gene are DFQATT and SNEGSKA (reference sequence).

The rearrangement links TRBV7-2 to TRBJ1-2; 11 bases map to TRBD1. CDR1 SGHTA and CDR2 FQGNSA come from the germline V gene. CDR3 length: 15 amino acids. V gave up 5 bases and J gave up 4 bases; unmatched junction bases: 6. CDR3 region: CASSPRTGGAYGYTF. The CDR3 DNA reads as TGTGCCAGCAGCCCCCGGACAGGGGGCGCCTATGGCTACACCTTC.

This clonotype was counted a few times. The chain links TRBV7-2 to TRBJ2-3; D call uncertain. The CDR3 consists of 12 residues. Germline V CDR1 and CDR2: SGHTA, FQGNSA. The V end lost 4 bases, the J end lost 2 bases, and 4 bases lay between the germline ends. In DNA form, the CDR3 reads TGTGCCAGCAGCTACTACACAGATACGCAGTATTTT. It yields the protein CASSYYTDTQYF. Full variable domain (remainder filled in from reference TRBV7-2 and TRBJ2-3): GAGVSQSPSNKVTEKGKDVELRCDPISGHTALYWYRQSLGQGLEFLIYFQGNSAPDKSGLPSDRFSAERTGGSVSTLTIQRTQQEDSAVYLCASSYYTDTQYFGPGTRLTVL.

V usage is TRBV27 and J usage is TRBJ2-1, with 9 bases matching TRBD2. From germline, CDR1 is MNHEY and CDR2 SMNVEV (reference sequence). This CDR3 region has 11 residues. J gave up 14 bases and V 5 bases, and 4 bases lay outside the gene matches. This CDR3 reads CASSRGTSKFF. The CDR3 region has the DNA TGTGCCAGCAGTAGGGGGACTAGCAAGTTCTTC.

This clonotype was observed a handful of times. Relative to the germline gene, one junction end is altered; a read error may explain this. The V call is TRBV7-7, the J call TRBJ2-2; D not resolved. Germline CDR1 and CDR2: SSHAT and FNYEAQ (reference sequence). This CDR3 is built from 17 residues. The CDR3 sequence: CASSPTIPAGAPGELFF. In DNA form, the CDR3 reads TGTGCTAGCAGCCCAACGATCCCGGCAGGTGCACCCGGGGAGCTGTTTTTT.

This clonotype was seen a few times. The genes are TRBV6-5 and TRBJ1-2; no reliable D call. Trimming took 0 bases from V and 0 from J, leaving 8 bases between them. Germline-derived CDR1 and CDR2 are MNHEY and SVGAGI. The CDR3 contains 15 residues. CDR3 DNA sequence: TGTGCCAGCAGTTACTCGAGTCGGTCTAACTATGGCTACACCTTC. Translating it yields CASSYSSRSNYGYTF.

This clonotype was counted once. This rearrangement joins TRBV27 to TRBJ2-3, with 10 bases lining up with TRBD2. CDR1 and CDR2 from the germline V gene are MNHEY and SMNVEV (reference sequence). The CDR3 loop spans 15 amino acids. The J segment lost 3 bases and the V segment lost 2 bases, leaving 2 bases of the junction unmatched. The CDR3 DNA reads TGTGCCAGCAGTTTAAGCGGGGGGGCTACAGATACGCAGTATTTT. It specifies CASSLSGGATDTQYF.

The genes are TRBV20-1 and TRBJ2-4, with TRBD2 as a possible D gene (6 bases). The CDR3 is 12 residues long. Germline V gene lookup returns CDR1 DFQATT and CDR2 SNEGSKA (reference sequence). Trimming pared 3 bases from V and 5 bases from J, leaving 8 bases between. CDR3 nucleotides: TGCAGTGCTAGCGGGGGACAAAACATTCAGTACTTC. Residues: CSASGGQNIQYF.

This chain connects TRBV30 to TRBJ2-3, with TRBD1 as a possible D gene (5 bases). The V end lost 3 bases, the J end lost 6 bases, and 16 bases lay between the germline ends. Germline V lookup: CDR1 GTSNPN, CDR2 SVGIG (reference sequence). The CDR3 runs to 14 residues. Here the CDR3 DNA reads TGTGCCTGGAGCCAGGGTAAAGGCTCGGATACGCAGTATTTT. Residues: CAWSQGKGSDTQYF. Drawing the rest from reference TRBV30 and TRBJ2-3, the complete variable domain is SQTIHQWPATLVQPVGSPLSLECTVEGTSNPNLYWYRQAAGRGLQLLFYSVGIGQISSEVPQNLSASRPQDRQFILSSKKLLLSDSGFYLCAWSQGKGSDTQYFGPGTRLTVL.

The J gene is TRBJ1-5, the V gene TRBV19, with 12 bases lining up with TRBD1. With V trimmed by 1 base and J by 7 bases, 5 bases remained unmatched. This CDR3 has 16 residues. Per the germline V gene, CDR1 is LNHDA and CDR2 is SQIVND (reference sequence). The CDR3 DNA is TGTGCCAGTAGTATAGGAGGGACAGGGGGCATCCAGCCCCAGCATTTT. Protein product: CASSIGGTGGIQPQHF. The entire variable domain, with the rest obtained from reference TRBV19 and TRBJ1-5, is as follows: DGGITQSPKYLFRKEGQNVTLSCEQNLNHDAMYWYRQDPGQGLRLIYYSQIVNDFQKGDIAEGYSVSREKKESFPLTVTSAQKNPTAFYLCASSIGGTGGIQPQHFGDGTRLSIL.

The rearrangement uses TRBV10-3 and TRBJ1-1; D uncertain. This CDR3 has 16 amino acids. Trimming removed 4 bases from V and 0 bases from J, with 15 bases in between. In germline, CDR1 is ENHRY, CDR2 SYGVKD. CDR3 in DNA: TGTGCCATCAGTGCCCGAGAGAGCCTCATGAACACTGAAGCTTTCTTT. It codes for CAISARESLMNTEAFF.

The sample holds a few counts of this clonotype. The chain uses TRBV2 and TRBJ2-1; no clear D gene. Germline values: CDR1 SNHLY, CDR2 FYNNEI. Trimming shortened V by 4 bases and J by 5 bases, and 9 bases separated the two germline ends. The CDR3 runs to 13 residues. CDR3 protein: CASSGSSNNEQFF. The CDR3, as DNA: TGTGCCAGCAGTGGAAGCAGTAACAATGAGCAGTTCTTC.

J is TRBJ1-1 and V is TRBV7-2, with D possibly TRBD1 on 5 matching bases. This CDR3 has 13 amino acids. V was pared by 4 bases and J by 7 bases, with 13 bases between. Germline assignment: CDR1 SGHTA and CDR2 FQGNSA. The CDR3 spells CASSYVRDGEAFF. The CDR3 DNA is TGTGCCAGCAGCTACGTCCGGGACGGTGAAGCTTTCTTT.

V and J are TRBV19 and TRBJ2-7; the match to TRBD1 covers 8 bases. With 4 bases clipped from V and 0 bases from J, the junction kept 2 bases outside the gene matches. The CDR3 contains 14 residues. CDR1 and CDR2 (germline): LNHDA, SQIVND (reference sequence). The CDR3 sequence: CASSRDRSSYEQYF. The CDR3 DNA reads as TGTGCCAGTAGTAGGGACAGGAGCTCCTACGAGCAGTACTTC.

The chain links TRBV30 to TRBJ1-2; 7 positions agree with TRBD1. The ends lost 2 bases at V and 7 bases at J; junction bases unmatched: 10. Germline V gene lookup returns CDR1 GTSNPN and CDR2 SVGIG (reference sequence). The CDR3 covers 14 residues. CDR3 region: CAWSLEQGMGGYTF. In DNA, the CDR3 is TGTGCCTGGAGTCTGGAACAGGGGATGGGTGGCTACACCTTC.

CDR3 protein: CASSGGTGGNTEAFF. As DNA, the CDR3 is TGTGCCAGCAGTGGAGGGACAGGAGGGAACACTGAAGCTTTCTTT. The gene calls are TRBV6-1 and TRBJ1-1, with 8 bases lining up with TRBD1. This CDR3 contains 15 residues. V lost 4 bases and J lost 1; bases outside the gene matches: 5. Germline V lookup: CDR1 MNHNS, CDR2 SASEGT.